One and the same sample provided the 18 T cell receptor beta chains below, sequenced in a study of shared clonotypes between healthy human individuals. CD45RO negativity and positive selection for CCR7 defined naive CD8 cells, a population that excluded terminally differentiated effector memory CD45RA+ cells. TCRdb's copy holds only in-frame clones and misses some; the assay was immunoSEQ multiplex PCR. In the table there are about 2 million clones, about 94% of which are singletons. The sample comprised naive CD8+ T cells sorted from blood. All receptors come from a young man in good health.

This chain uses TRBV2 with TRBJ1-1, with D unresolved. CDR1 and CDR2 (germline): SNHLY, FYNNEI. The CDR3 contains 12 residues. V was shortened by 2 bases and J by 4 bases, with 5 bases between the two germline ends. The CDR3 DNA sequence: TGTGCCAGCAGTGAATTGGGCACTGAAGCTTTCTTT. This codes for CASSELGTEAFF.

This clone occurred once. CDR3: CASSQERGRNEQFF. CDR3 nucleotides: TGCGCCAGCAGCCAAGAGAGGGGCCGCAATGAGCAGTTCTTC. The rearrangement joins TRBV4-1 to TRBJ2-1; D may be TRBD1 or TRBD2 (5 bases each). V gave up 0 bases and J gave up 6 bases, with 9 bases separating them. CDR3 length equals 14 residues. The V gene's germline CDR1 is MGHRA and CDR2 YSYEKL.

This sequence joins TRBV7-9 and TRBJ1-3, with D possibly matching TRBD1 (6 bases). CDR1 and CDR2 (germline): SEHNR, FQNEAQ (reference sequence). Deletions cut 5 bases from V and 0 bases from J, with 20 bases between. This CDR3 has 18 residues. The CDR3 loop reads CASSPPLGTQPSGNTIYF. CDR3 in DNA: TGTGCCAGCAGCCCCCCATTGGGGACACAACCCTCTGGAAACACCATATATTTT.

The table lists this clone with a count of one. This sequence joins TRBV27 and TRBJ2-5, with 9 nucleotides matching TRBD1. CDR1 is MNHEY and CDR2 is SMNVEV in the germline V gene (reference sequence). With V trimmed by 3 bases and J by 1 base, 3 bases remained unmatched. The CDR3 is made up of 15 amino acids. The CDR3 spells CASSFRTGVQETQYF. The CDR3 coding sequence is TGTGCCAGCAGTTTCCGGACAGGGGTCCAAGAGACCCAGTACTTC.

The gene calls are TRBV7-9 and TRBJ1-5, with 7 bases identical to TRBD1. The CDR3 is made up of 16 amino acids. Germline-derived CDR1 and CDR2 are SEHNR and FQNEAQ (reference sequence). J was trimmed by 0 bases and V by 5 bases; bases with no gene match: 7. This chain's CDR3 is CASSKETGYSNQPQHF. CDR3 sequence (DNA): TGTGCCAGCAGCAAGGAGACAGGGTATAGCAATCAGCCCCAGCATTTT.

J is TRBJ2-7 and V is TRBV27, with D possibly being TRBD1 (6 bases). Trimming shortened V by 2 bases and J by 3 bases, and 20 bases separated the two germline ends. The CDR3 runs 17 residues. CDR1 MNHEY and CDR2 SMNVEV come from the germline V gene (reference sequence). This chain's CDR3 is CASSLSPGTPSYYEQYF. CDR3 DNA: TGTGCCAGCAGTTTAAGCCCCGGGACACCCTCCTACTACGAGCAGTACTTC.

The chain recombines TRBV7-6 with TRBJ2-7; possible D gene TRBD1, 5 bases. The V gene lost 2 bases and the J gene lost 5 bases, with 16 bases spanning the gap. Germline CDR1 is SGHVS and CDR2 is FNYEAQ. The CDR3 totals 15 residues. CDR3: CASSLLTALGNEQYF. The CDR3 DNA reads TGTGCCAGCAGCTTATTGACAGCCTTGGGGAACGAGCAGTACTTC.

The chain combines TRBV19 with TRBJ2-7; a possible D gene is TRBD2 (5 bases). Trimming took 2 bases from V and 2 from J, leaving 13 bases between them. Germline V gene sequence: CDR1 LNHDA, CDR2 SQIVND (reference sequence). This CDR3 has 15 residues. The CDR3 sequence is CASSISGRLPYEQYF. The DNA of the CDR3 is TGTGCCAGTAGTATAAGCGGAAGGCTTCCCTACGAGCAGTACTTC.

The chain carries TRBV7-9 and TRBJ2-1; TRBD2 matches 16 bases. Germline V gene data show CDR1 as SEHNR and CDR2 as FQNEAQ (reference sequence). This CDR3 region has 18 residues. With V trimmed by 4 bases and J by 5 bases, 8 bases remained unmatched. The CDR3 DNA follows: TGTGCCAGCAGCTCGGGACTAGCGGGAGGGCCCATGGACAATGAGCAGTTCTTC. It yields the protein CASSSGLAGGPMDNEQFF.

The rearrangement joins TRBV5-4 to TRBJ2-5; TRBD1 agrees at 8 bases. Germline values: CDR1 SGHNT, CDR2 YYREEE (reference sequence). The CDR3 spans 15 residues. With 3 bases clipped from V and 3 bases from J, the junction kept 7 bases outside the gene matches. The CDR3 region is CASSSQGAQEETQYF. The CDR3, as DNA: TGTGCCAGCAGCTCGCAGGGGGCGCAGGAAGAGACCCAGTACTTC.

This chain joins TRBV6-1 and TRBJ2-5, with 7 bases lining up with TRBD1. The CDR3 has 15 amino acids. Germline V CDR1 and CDR2: MNHNS, SASEGT. J was trimmed by 2 bases and V by 5 bases; bases with no gene match: 8. CDR3 protein: CASSFHRGVQETQYF. CDR3 DNA: TGTGCCAGCAGTTTCCACAGGGGAGTTCAAGAGACCCAGTACTTC.

The chain links TRBV6-5 to TRBJ2-2; possible D gene TRBD1, 6 bases. Germline CDR1 is MNHEY and CDR2 is SVGAGI. Trimming stripped 2 bases from V and 7 bases from J, with 14 bases between. This CDR3 has 15 amino acids. In DNA form, the CDR3 reads TGTGCCAGCAGTTACGGGCAGGGGCCACTCGGGGAGCTGTTTTTT. It yields the protein CASSYGQGPLGELFF.

This rearrangement joins TRBV27 to TRBJ2-1, with 10 nucleotides matching TRBD1. After removal of 5 bases from V and 3 bases from J, the junction contained 4 bases not matched to a gene. The germline V gene has CDR1 MNHEY and CDR2 SMNVEV (reference sequence). The CDR3 runs to 15 residues. The CDR3 region is CASSDRGHSYNEQFF. The CDR3 DNA is TGTGCCAGCAGTGACAGGGGGCATAGCTACAATGAGCAGTTCTTC.

As concerns this clone: A junction end diverges from the germline sequence, so it may reflect a read error. The chain recombines TRBV25-1 with TRBJ2-1; D is ambiguous. Germline V gene lookup returns CDR1 MGHDK and CDR2 SYGVNS. The CDR3 loop spans 13 amino acids. DNA of the CDR3: TGTGCCTGCAGTGAAAATAGCTACAATGAGCAGTTCTTC. The encoded protein is CACSENSYNEQFF.

The CDR3 nucleotides read TGTGCCAGCAGCCGACAGGGGGGCTTTGAAGCTTTCTTT. Translation gives CASSRQGGFEAFF. The chain uses TRBV7-9 and TRBJ1-1, with TRBD1 matching 9 bases. From germline, CDR1 is SEHNR and CDR2 FQNEAQ (reference sequence). This CDR3 is built from 13 residues. J lost 7 bases, V lost 5 bases, and 5 bases had no gene match.

This clone has just one count. The V and J genes are TRBV11-2 and TRBJ1-6, with D perhaps TRBD1 (5 bases). V lost 0 bases, J lost 9 bases, and 9 bases lay in between. CDR3 length: 14 residues. Germline CDR1 is SGHAT and CDR2 is FQNNGV. The CDR3 region is CASSLEGRGSPLHF. The CDR3, as DNA: TGTGCCAGCAGCTTAGAGGGAAGGGGTTCACCCCTCCACTTT.

The DNA for the CDR3 is TGTGCCAGCAGCTCTATGGGACAGGACACTGAAGCTTTCTTT. Protein sequence: CASSSMGQDTEAFF. The rearrangement links TRBV7-9 to TRBJ1-1; 8 bases line up with TRBD1. CDR1 and CDR2 (germline): SEHNR, FQNEAQ (reference sequence). The CDR3 loop spans 14 amino acids. V lost 4 bases, J lost 3 bases, and 4 bases stayed unmatched.

This sequence joins TRBV7-2 and TRBJ2-1, with D maybe TRBD1 (5 bases). The CDR3 covers 15 residues. The germline gives CDR1 SGHTA, CDR2 FQGNSA. Trimming left V 5 bases short and J 2 bases short, with 13 bases between. The CDR3 loop is CASSLRVHPYNEQFF. The DNA of the CDR3 is TGTGCCAGCAGCCTCAGGGTCCACCCCTACAATGAGCAGTTCTTC.